Included here is one TCR beta chain sequence, with context. Using immunoSEQ multiplex PCR, the repertoire was profiled, and TCRdb retains in-frame clones only, with some absent. The sample lists some 2,000,000 clones; 85% to 95% were seen once. This CDR3 contains 16 residues. Between the trimmed V and J ends, which lost 5 bases and 7 bases, there was a span of 23 bases. Per germline, CDR1 MNHEY and CDR2 SMNVEV (reference sequence). This sample was included in a study of shared clonotypes between healthy human individuals. The overall study: A donor's plate count was three for CD4 naive and three for CD4 memory; CD8 naive had two and CD8 memory one.

CD45RO-negative CD8 cells positively selected for CCR7 made up the naive population, which excluded terminally differentiated effector memory CD45RA+ cells. This sequence originates from a man aged 18-30 years in good health. Material for sequencing was naive CD8+ T cells sorted from blood. The gene calls are TRBV27 and TRBJ2-5, with D possibly matching TRBD2 (6 bases). CDR3 region: CASSQIAVEGVGTQYF. As DNA, the CDR3 is TGTGCCAGCAGTCAGATAGCGGTCGAGGGAGTAGGGACCCAGTACTTC.